This T cell receptor (beta chain) derives from a study of shared clonotypes between healthy human individuals. Across the study: CD4 naive cells filled three plates per donor, CD4 memory three, CD8 naive two and CD8 memory one. Whole-study findings and limits: As a rule, naive subsets had a larger estimated richness than memory subsets.

Germline V gives CDR1 MDHEN, CDR2 SYDVKM. Losses at the gene ends were 5 bases for V and 6 bases for J; bases not matched to a gene: 8. CDR3 length equals 15 residues. In the CD4+ fraction, cells were divided into CD45RA+ naive and CD45RA-negative memory subsets. This clone was detected only once. Antigen: not known. The test was conducted at deep level. TCRdb's copy holds only in-frame clones and misses some; the assay was immunoSEQ multiplex PCR. Counted here are 550,000 to 850,000 clones, 72% occurring once; the ten biggest clones make up about 1.8%. The material sequenced was memory CD4+ T cells sorted from blood. The subset is: CD45RA-negative fraction. The receptor's source is a woman under 40 in good health. The chain employs TRBV28 and TRBJ2-3; 10 bases map to TRBD2. CDR3 residues: CASSPQAGGTDTQYF. Written as DNA, the CDR3 is TGTGCCAGCAGTCCACAAGCGGGAGGGACCGATACGCAGTATTTT.